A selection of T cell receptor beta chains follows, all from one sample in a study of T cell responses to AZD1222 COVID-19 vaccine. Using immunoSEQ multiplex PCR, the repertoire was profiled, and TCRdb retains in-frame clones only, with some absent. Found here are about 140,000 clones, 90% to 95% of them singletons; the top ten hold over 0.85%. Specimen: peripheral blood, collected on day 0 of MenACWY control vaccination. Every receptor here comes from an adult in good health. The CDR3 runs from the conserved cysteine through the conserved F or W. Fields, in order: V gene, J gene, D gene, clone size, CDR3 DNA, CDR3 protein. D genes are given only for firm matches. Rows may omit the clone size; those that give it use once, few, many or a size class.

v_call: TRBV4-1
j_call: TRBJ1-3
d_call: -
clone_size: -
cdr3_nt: TGCGCCAGCAGTCACCCAGCCTACTCTGGAAACACCATATATTTT
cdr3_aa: CASSHPAYSGNTIYF

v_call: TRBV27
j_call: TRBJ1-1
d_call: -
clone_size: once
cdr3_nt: TGTGCCAGCAGTTCCACAGTGGGCACTGAAGCTTTCTTT
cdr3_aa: CASSSTVGTEAFF

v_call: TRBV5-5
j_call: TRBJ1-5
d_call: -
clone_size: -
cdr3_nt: TGTGCCAGCAGCTTTGATAACAATCAGCCCCAGCATTTT
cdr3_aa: CASSFDNNQPQHF

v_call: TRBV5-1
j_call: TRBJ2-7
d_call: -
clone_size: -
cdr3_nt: TGCGCCAGCAGCTACGACCTCTCCTACGAGCAGTACTTC
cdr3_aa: CASSYDLSYEQYF

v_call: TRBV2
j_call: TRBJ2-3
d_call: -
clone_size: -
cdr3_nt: TGTGCCAGCAAGAGGGGAAATACGCAGTATTTT
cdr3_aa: CASKRGNTQYF

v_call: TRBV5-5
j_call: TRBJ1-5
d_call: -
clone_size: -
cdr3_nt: TGTGCCAGCAGCTTGGTTGGCGGGATCGATCGGACCCAGCATTTT
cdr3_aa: CASSLVGGIDRTQHF

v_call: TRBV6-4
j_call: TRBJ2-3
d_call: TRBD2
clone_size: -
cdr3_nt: TGTGCCAGCAGTGACGGGGACTACGATACGCAGTATTTT
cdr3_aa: CASSDGDYDTQYF

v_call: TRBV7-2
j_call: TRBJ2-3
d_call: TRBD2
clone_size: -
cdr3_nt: TGTGCCAGCAGCTTAGCTATATCCAGCGGGGGACGAGATACGCAGTATTTT
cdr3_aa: CASSLAISSGGRDTQYF

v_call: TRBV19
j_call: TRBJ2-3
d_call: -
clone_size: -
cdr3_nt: TGTGCCAGTAGTACCCGACAGTCGGATACGCAGTATTTT
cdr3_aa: CASSTRQSDTQYF

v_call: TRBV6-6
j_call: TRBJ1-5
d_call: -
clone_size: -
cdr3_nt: TGTGCCAGCACCCTCAGGGCGCAGGCTAATCAGCCCCAGCATTTT
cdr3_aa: CASTLRAQANQPQHF

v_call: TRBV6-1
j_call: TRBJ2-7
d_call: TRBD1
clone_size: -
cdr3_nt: TGTGCCAGCAGTGCACGCGGGACAGGGGGCGACCCCCAGCAGTACTTC
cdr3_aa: CASSARGTGGDPQQYF

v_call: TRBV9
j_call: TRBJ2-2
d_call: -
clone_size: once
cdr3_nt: TGTGCCAGCAGCGTCCGGCAGACCGGGGAGCTGTTTTTT
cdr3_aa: CASSVRQTGELFF

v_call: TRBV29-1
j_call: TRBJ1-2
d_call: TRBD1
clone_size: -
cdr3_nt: TGCAGCGTTGAATTAGGCCGGGACAGGGGCTATGGCTATACCTTC
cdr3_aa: CSVELGRDRGYGYTF

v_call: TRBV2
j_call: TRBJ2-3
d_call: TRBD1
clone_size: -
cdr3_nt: TGTGCCATAAGCTCAGACAGGGGCACAGATACGCAGTATTTT
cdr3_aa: CAISSDRGTDTQYF

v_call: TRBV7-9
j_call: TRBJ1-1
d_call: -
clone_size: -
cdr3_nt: TGTGCCAGCAGCCGCATGGGGGACACTGAAGCTTTCTTT
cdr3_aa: CASSRMGDTEAFF